This T cell receptor beta chain appears in the sequencing data of a study of T-cell reconstitution after alpha-beta-depleted transplantation in children. The CDR3 covers 12 residues. V lost 5 bases, J lost 8 bases, and 9 bases lay in between. The germline V gene has CDR1 LNHNV and CDR2 YYDKDF (reference sequence). With regard to this clonotype: Its matching antigen is unknown.

During its preparation, the TCRbeta library received unique molecular identifiers. TCRdb used MiXCR to reprocess the PCR reads, holding one entry per CDR3 protein. In the table there are 100,000 or so distinct CDR3 sequences, about a quarter of which are singletons. The study's findings and limits: Expanded graft clones numbering several hundred reportedly gave rise to alpha-beta T cells about two months after transplant.

The TCR originated in a boy between 2 and 15 years old with acute lymphoblastic leukemia, due to receive a stem cell transplant. The chain links TRBV15 to TRBJ1-4; no definite D call. Sample: PBMCs, taken before TCRalphabeta/CD19-depleted stem cell transplant. CDR3 sequence reads: CATSPTGEKLFF. In DNA form, the CDR3 reads TGTGCCACCAGCCCTACGGGGGAAAAACTGTTTTTT.